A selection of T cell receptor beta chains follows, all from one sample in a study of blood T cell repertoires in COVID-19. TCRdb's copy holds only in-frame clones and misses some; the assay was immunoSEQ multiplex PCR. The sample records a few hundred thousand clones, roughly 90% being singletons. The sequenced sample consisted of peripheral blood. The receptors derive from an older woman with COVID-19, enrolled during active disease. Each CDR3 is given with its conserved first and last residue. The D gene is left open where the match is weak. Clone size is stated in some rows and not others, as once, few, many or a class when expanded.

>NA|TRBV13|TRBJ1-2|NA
TGTGCCAGCAGCTTAGCGGGCTATGGCTACACCTTC
CASSLAGYGYTF
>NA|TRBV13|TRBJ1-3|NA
TGTGCCAGCAGCTTAACAGCAGGCGGAAACACCATATATTTT
CASSLTAGGNTIYF
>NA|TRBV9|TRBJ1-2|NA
TGTGCCAGCAGCGTAAGGGCGGGGGCTAACTATGGCTACACCTTC
CASSVRAGANYGYTF
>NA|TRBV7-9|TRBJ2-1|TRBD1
TGTGCCAGCAGCTTAGGGCAGGGGGTATCGGAGCAGTTCTTC
CASSLGQGVSEQFF
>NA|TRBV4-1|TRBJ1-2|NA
TGCGCCAGCAGCCCCCCCGAGCGGGGTTCCTATGGCTACACCTTC
CASSPPERGSYGYTF
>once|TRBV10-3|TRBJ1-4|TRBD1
TGTGCCATCAGTGAAAGACAGGGTGGTGAAAAACTGTTTTTT
CAISERQGGEKLFF
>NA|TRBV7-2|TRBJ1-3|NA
TGTGCCAGCAGTTCCTTAGGGGCTATAACTGGAAACACCATATATTTT
CASSSLGAITGNTIYF
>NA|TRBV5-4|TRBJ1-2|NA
TGTGCCAGCAGCCCTACAGGGAACTATGGCTACACCTTC
CASSPTGNYGYTF
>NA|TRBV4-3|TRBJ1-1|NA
TGCGCCAGCAGCCAGCGCTGGGGGGGGACTGAAGCTTTCTTT
CASSQRWGGTEAFF
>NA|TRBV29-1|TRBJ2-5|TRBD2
TGCAGCGCCGCGGGCCTAGCGGGGTACCAAGAGACCCAGTACTTC
CSAAGLAGYQETQYF
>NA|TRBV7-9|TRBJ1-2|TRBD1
TGTGCCACCACAGGGGACTATGGCTACACCTTC
CATTGDYGYTF
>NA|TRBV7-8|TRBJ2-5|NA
TGTGCCAGCAGCCTCTTCAACCCAGGGACCCAGTACTTC
CASSLFNPGTQYF
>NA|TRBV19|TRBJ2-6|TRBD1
TGTGCCAGTAGTCCCCGGGACAGGCTCTCTGGGGCCAACGTCCTGACTTTC
CASSPRDRLSGANVLTF
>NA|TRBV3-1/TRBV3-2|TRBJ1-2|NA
TGTGCCAGCAGGATTTCGGGGGGCGACTATGGCTACACCTTC
CASRISGGDYGYTF
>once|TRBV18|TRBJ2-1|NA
TGTGCCAGCTCACCAAGGGGGGGAACGTACAATGAGCAGTTCTTC
CASSPRGGTYNEQFF
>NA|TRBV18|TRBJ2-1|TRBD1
TGTGCCAGCTCACCGCCCTCCGGGACAGGACGGTTCTTC
CASSPPSGTGRFF
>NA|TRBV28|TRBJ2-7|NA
TGTGCCAGCGAAACCACAGGGAACTACGAGCAGTACTTC
CASETTGNYEQYF
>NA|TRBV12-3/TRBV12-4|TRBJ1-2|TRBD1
TGTGCCAGCAGTTTAGGTGGGCAGGGGGACTACACCTTC
CASSLGGQGDYTF
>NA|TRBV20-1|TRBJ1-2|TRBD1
TGCAGTGCTAGTGGGACAGGGGGCGGCTATGGCTACACCTTC
CSASGTGGGYGYTF
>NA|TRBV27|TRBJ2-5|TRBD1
TGTGCCAGCAGTTCCCGGACAGGGGCTTTACAACTACAAGAGACCCAGTACTTC
CASSSRTGALQLQETQYF
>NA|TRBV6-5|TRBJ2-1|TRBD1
TGTGCCAGCACCGAGGGACAGGGGAGAAATGAGCAGTTCTTC
CASTEGQGRNEQFF
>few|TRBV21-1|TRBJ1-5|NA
TGTGCCAGCAGCAAAGGGCAGGGAAGAAGCAATCAGCCCCAGCATTTT
CASSKGQGRSNQPQHF
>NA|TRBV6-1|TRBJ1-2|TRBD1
TGTGCCAGCAGTGAATGGGGACAGGGAAGCTATGGCTACACCTTC
CASSEWGQGSYGYTF
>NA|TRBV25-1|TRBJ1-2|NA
TGTGCCAGCCAGACAGACTTCTATGGCTACACCTTC
CASQTDFYGYTF
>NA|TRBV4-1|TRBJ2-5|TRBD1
TGCGCCAGCAGCCGTCGGACAGGGGGCATGGAGACCCAGTACTTC
CASSRRTGGMETQYF
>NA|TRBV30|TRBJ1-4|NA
TGTGCCTGGAGTGCACTTGAAAAACTGTTTTTT
CAWSALEKLFF
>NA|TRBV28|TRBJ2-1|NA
TGTGCCAGCAGCCTTCAGGGCCTCCTCCATGAGCAGTTCTTC
CASSLQGLLHEQFF
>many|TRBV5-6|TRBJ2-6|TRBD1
TGTGCCAGCAGCCTGTCGGACAGGGTAGGAGGGGCCAACGTCCTGACTTTC
CASSLSDRVGGANVLTF
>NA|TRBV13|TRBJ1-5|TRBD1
TGTGCCAGCAGCAGAGGGGACAGAGGTCAGCCCCAGCATTTT
CASSRGDRGQPQHF
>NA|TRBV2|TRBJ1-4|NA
TGTGCCAGCAGGGGCACAGGGTTTGAAAAACTGTTTTTT
CASRGTGFEKLFF
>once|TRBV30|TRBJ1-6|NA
TGTGCCTGGAGCCGAGGTGGGGCATCGAGCTCCTATAATTCACCCCTCCACTTT
CAWSRGGASSSYNSPLHF
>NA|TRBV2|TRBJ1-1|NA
TGTGCCGCAGGGAAAGAATTGAACACTGAAGCTTTCTTT
CAAGKELNTEAFF
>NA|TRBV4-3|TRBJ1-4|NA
TGCGCCAGCAGCCAAGCGGCAGGGCACGAAAAACTGTTTTTT
CASSQAAGHEKLFF
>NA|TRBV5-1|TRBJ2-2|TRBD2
TGCGCCAGCAGCTCCGCTAGCGGGGGGGCCACCGGGGAGCTGTTTTTT
CASSSASGGATGELFF
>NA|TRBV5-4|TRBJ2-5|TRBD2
TGTGCCAGCAGCTTGAGGGGATCCGCGCTAGCGGGGGGGATAAGGGAGACCCAGTACTTC
CASSLRGSALAGGIRETQYF
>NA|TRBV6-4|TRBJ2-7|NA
TGTGCCAGCAGTAAGTGGGGACTCGACAGCGAAGCACTCGACGAGCAGTACTTC
CASSKWGLDSEALDEQYF
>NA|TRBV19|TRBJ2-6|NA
TGTGCCAGTAGTATGAGTCCGCAGGGTAATCCTGGGGCCAACGTCCTGACTTTC
CASSMSPQGNPGANVLTF
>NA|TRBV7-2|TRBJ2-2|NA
TGTGCCAGCAGCTTAGTAGGGGGTGGGGAGCTGTTTTTT
CASSLVGGGELFF
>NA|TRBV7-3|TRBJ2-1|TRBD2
TGTGCCAGCGGACGAACTAGCGGGGGATACAATGAGCAGTTCTTC
CASGRTSGGYNEQFF
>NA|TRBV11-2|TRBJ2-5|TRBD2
TGTGCCAGCAGCTTAGATCGGGCGGGGGGGGTCCGCGGGACCCAGTACTTC
CASSLDRAGGVRGTQYF
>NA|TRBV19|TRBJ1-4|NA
TGTGCCAGTAGTCCCCCACAGAATGAAAAACTGTTTTTT
CASSPPQNEKLFF
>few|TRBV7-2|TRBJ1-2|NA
TGTGCCAGCAGCTTTTTACAGACCTATGGCTACACCTTC
CASSFLQTYGYTF
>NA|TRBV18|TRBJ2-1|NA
TGTGCCAGCTCACTGTCCCGGACAGTTTCCTACAATGAGCAGTTCTTC
CASSLSRTVSYNEQFF
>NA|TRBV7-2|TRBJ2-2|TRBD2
TGTGCCAGCACCCTCCGCGGGAGAGGCACCGGGGAGCTGTTTTTT
CASTLRGRGTGELFF
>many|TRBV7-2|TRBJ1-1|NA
TGTGCCAGCAGCTTAAGGCGGGGGCGGAACACTGAAGCTTTCTTT
CASSLRRGRNTEAFF
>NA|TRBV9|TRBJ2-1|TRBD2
TGTGCCAGCAGCTCAACCCGGCTAGCGGGGTGGAATGAGCAGTTCTTC
CASSSTRLAGWNEQFF
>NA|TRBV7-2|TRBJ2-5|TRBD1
TGTGCCAGCAGCTTAGGGGGGACAGTTCGGCGGGAGACCCAGTACTTC
CASSLGGTVRRETQYF
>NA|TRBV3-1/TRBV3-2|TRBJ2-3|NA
TGTGCCAGCAGTAAGGTGGAGGGCCGAGATACGCAGTATTTT
CASSKVEGRDTQYF
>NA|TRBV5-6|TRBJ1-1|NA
TGTGCCAGCAGCTTAAAGCTGAACACTGAAGCTTTCTTT
CASSLKLNTEAFF
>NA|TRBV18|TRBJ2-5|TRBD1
TGTGCCAGCTCACCCGGGACAGGGATCCAAGAGACCCAGTACTTC
CASSPGTGIQETQYF
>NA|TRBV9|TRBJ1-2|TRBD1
TGTGCCAGCAGCGCAGGGGGTGATAACTATGGCTACACCTTC
CASSAGGDNYGYTF
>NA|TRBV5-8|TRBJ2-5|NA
TGTGCCAGCAGCTTGGGCGGGGACAGCCGAGAGACCCAGTACTTC
CASSLGGDSRETQYF
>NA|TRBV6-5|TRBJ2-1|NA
TGTGCCAGCAGTTACACATTGGGACTGGGACGCAATGAGCAGTTCTTC
CASSYTLGLGRNEQFF
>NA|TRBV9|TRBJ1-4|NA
TGTGCCAGCTTGCTTGTGACCCGGGTGGCTAATGAAAAACTGTTTTTT
CASLLVTRVANEKLFF